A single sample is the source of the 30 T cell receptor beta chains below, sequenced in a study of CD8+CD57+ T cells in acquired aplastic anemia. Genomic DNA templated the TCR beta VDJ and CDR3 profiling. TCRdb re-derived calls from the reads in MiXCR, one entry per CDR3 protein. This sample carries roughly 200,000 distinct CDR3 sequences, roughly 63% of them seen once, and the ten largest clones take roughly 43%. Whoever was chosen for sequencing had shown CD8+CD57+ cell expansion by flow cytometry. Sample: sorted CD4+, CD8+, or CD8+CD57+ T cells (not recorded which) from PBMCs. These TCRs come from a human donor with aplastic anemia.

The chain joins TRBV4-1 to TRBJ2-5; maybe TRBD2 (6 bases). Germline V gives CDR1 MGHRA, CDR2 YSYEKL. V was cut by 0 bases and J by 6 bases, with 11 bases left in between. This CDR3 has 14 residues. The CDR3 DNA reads TGCGCCAGCAGCCAAGAGCGGGGCAGGCAGACCCAGTACTTC. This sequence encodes CASSQERGRQTQYF.

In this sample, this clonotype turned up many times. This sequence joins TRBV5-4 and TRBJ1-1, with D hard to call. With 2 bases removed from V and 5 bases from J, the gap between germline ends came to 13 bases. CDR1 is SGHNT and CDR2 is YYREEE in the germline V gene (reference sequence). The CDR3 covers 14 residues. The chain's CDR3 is CASSLGGLTTEAFF. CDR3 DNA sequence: TGTGCCAGCAGCTTAGGCGGACTAACAACTGAAGCTTTCTTT.

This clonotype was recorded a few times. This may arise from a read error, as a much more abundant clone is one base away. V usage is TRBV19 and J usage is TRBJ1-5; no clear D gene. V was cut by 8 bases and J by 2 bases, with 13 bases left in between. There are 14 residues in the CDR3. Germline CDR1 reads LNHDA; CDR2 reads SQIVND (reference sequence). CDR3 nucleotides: TGTGCCAGTGCGTGGTTGTTAGGCAATCAGCCCCAGCATTTT. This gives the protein CASAWLLGNQPQHF.

The CDR3 sequence is CSARGLTSGIISTDTQYF. In DNA form, the CDR3 reads TGCAGTGCTCGGGGGCTGACTAGCGGGATCATAAGCACAGATACGCAGTATTTT. The genes are TRBV20-1 and TRBJ2-3, with 11 bases matching TRBD2. V shed 5 bases and J 0 bases; nucleotides not matched to a gene: 13. The CDR3 runs to 18 residues. CDR1 and CDR2 from the germline V gene are DFQATT and SNEGSKA (reference sequence).

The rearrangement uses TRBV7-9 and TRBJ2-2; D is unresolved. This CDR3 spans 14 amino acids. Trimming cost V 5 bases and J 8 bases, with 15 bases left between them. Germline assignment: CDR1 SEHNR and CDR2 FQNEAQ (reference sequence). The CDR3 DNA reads TGTGCCAGCAGCCCACTATTATCGGAGGGGGAGCTGTTTTTT. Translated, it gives CASSPLLSEGELFF.

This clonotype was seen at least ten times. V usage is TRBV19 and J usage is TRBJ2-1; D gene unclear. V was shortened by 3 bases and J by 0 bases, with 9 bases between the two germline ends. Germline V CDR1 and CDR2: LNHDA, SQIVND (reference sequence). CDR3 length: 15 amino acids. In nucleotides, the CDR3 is TGTGCCAGTAGTATTGGCGTGAGCTCCTACAATGAGCAGTTCTTC. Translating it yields CASSIGVSSYNEQFF.

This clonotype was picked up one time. The CDR3 spells CASSSSGGTGVEQYF. CDR3 coding DNA: TGTGCCAGCAGCTCCTCTGGCGGGACAGGGGTCGAGCAGTACTTC. The chain links TRBV9 to TRBJ2-7, with 10 nucleotides matching TRBD1. V lost 4 bases, J lost 6 bases, and 10 bases stayed unmatched. This CDR3 is built from 15 residues. Germline V lookup: CDR1 SGDLS, CDR2 YYNGEE.

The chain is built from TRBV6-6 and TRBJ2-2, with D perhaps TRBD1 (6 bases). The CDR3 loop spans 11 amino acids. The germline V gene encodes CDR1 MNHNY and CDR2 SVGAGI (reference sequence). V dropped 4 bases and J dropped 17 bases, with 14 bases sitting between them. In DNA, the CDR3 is TGTGCCAGCAGTTTAGGGACACCCGCCTTTTTT. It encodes CASSLGTPAFF.

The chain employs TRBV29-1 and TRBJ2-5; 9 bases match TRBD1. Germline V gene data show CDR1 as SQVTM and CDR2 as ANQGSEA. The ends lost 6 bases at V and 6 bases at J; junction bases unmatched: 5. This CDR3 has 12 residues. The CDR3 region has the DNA TGCAGCGTAGGGACAGGGATAAAGACCCAGTACTTC. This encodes CSVGTGIKTQYF.

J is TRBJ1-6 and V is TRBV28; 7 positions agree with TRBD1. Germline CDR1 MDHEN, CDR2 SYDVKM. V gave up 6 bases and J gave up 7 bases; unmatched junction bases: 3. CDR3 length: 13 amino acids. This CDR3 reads CASRSQGNSPLHF. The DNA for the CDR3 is TGTGCCAGCAGGTCACAGGGGAATTCACCCCTCCACTTT.

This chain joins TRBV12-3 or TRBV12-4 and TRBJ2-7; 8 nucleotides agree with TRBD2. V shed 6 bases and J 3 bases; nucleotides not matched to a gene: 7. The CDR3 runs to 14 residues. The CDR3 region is CASSQSGGGYEQYF. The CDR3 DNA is TGTGCCAGCAGCCAGTCGGGGGGGGGCTACGAGCAGTACTTC.

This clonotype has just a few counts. The CDR3 coding sequence is TGCAGCGTTGAAAGGGAGACCCAGTACTTC. It translates to CSVERETQYF. The chain uses TRBV29-1 and TRBJ2-5, with D hard to call. Germline loops: CDR1 SQVTM, CDR2 ANQGSEA. The V end was cut by 2 bases, the J end by 5 bases, with 3 bases between. The CDR3 is made up of 10 amino acids.

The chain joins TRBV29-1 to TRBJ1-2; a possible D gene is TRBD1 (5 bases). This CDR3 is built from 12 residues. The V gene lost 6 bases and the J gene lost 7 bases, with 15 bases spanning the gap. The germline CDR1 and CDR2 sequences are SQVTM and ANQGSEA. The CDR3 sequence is CSVEGTGRGYTF. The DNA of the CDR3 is TGCAGCGTAGAGGGGACGGGTCGTGGCTACACCTTC.

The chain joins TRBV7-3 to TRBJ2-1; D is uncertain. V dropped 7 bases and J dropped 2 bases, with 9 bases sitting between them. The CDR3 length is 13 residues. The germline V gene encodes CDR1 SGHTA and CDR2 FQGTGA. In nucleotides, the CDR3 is TGTGCCAGCACCCAATATCCCTACAATGAGCAGTTCTTC. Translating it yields CASTQYPYNEQFF.

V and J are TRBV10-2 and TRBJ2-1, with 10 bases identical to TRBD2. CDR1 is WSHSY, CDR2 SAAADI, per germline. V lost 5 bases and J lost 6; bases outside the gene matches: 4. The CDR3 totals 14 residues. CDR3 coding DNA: TGCGCCAGCAGTTTAGCGGGAGGTACCAATGAGCAGTTCTTC. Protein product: CASSLAGGTNEQFF.

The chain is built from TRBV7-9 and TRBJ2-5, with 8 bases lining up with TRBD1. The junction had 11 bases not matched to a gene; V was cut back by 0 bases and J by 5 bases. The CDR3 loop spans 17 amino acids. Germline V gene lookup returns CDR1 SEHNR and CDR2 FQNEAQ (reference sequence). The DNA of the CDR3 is TGTGCCAGCAGCTTAGCGTTAACAGGGGGAGGAAAGGAGACCCAGTACTTC. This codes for CASSLALTGGGKETQYF.

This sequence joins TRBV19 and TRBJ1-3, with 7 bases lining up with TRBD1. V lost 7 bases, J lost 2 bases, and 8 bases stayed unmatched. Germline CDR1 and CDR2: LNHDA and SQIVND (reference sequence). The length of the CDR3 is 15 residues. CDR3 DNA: TGTGCCAGTATGGAGACAGGGAGGACTGGAAACACCATATATTTT. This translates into CASMETGRTGNTIYF.

CDR3 residues: CASSLARGRLGTEAFF. The CDR3 coding sequence is TGTGCCAGCAGCTTAGCAAGGGGGCGCTTGGGCACTGAAGCTTTCTTT. The chain uses TRBV7-8 and TRBJ1-1, with 7 bases that match TRBD1. The V gene end was trimmed by 0 bases and the J gene end by 4 bases; junction bases not matched to a gene: 8. This CDR3 spans 16 amino acids. Germline V gene data show CDR1 as SGHVS and CDR2 as FQNEAQ.

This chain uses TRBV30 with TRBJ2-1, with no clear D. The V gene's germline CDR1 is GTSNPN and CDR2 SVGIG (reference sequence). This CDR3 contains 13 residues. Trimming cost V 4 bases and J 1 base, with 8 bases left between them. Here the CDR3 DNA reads TGTGCCTGGACGCTCTTGTCCTACAATGAGCAGTTCTTC. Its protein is CAWTLLSYNEQFF.

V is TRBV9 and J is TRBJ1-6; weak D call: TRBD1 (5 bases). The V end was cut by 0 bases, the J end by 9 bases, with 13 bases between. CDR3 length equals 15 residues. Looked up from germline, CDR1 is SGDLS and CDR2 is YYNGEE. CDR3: CASSVVAGPISPLHF. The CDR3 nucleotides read TGTGCCAGCAGCGTAGTGGCAGGGCCGATTTCACCCCTCCACTTT.

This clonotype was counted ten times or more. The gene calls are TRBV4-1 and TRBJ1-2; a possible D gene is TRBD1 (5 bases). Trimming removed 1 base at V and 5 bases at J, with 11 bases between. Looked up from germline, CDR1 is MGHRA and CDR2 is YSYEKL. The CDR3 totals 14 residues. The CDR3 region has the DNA TGCGCCAGCAGCCAAGGGGACGCTGCTTATGGCTACACCTTC. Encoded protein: CASSQGDAAYGYTF.

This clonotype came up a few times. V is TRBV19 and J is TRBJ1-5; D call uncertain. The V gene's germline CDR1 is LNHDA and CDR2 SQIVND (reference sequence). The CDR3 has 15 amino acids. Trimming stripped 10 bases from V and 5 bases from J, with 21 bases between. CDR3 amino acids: CATNRRGIGDQPQHF. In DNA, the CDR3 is TGTGCCACTAATCGACGGGGAATTGGGGATCAGCCCCAGCATTTT.

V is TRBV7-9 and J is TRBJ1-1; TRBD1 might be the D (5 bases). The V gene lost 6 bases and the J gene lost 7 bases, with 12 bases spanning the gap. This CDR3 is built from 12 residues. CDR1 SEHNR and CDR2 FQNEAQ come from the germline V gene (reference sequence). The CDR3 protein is CASRSRQLEAFF. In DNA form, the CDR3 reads TGTGCCAGCAGGTCTAGACAGCTTGAAGCTTTCTTT.

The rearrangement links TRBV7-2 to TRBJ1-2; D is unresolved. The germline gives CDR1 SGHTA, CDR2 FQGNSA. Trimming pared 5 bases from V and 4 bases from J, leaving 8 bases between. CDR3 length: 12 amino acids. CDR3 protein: CASSNPAYGYTF. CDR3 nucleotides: TGTGCCAGCAGCAATCCAGCCTATGGCTACACCTTC.

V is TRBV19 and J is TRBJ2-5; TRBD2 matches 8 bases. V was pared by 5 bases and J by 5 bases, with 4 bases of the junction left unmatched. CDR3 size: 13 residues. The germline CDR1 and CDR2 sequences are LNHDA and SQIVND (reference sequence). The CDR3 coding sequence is TGTGCCAGTAGTTGGCGGGGGGCTGAGACCCAGTACTTC. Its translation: CASSWRGAETQYF.

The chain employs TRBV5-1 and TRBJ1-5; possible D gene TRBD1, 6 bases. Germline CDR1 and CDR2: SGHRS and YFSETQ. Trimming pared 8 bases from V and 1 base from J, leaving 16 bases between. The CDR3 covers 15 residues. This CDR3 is CASKPGVWSNQPQHF. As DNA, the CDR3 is TGCGCCAGTAAACCAGGGGTTTGGAGCAATCAGCCCCAGCATTTT.

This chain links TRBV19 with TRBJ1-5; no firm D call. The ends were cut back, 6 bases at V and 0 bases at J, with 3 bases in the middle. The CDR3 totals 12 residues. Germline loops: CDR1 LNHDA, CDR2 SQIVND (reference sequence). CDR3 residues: CASSYSNQPQHF. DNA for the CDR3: TGTGCCAGTAGCTATAGCAATCAGCCCCAGCATTTT.

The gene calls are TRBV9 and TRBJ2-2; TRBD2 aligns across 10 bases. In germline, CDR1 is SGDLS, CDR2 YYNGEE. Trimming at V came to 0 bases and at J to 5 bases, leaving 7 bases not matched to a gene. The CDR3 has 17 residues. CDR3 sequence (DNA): TGTGCCAGCAGCGTAGACCTAGCGGGAGTATGGACCGGGGAGCTGTTTTTT. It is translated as CASSVDLAGVWTGELFF.

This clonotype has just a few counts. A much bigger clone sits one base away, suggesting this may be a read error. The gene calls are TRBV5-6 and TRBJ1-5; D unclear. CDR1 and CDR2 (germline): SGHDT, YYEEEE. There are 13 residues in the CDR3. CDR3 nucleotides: TGTGCCAGCAGCTTGGGAGGGAATCAGCCCCATCATTTT. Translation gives CASSLGGNQPHHF. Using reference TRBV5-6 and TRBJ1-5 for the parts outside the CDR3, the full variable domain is DAGVTQSPTHLIKTRGQQVTLRCSPKSGHDTVSWYQQALGQGPQFIFQYYEEEERQRGNFPDRFSGHQFPNYSSELNVNALLLGDSALYLCASSLGGNQPHHFGDGTRLSIL.

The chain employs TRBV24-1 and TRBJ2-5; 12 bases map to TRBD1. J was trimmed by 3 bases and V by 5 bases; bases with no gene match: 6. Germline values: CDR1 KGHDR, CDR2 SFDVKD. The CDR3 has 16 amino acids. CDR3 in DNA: TGTGCCACCAGTGTTGTGGGGACAGGGGGCGAAGAGACCCAGTACTTC. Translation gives CATSVVGTGGEETQYF.